This T cell receptor beta chain came from a study of blood T cell repertoires in COVID-19. Using immunoSEQ multiplex PCR, the repertoire was profiled, and TCRdb retains in-frame clones only, with some absent. The sample has about 44,000 clones, approximately 90% seen once. This CDR3 has 13 residues. Germline V gene sequence: CDR1 LNHDA, CDR2 SQIVND (reference sequence). Trimming stripped 6 bases from V and 7 bases from J, with 13 bases between. This clonotype was sampled from a woman older than 75 in a cohort sampled during active or convalescent COVID-19. The chain couples TRBV19 to TRBJ1-5, with a weak D call TRBD1 (6 bases). Input material: peripheral blood. The CDR3 bases are TGTGCCAGTAGCTCAGGGGAACGACAGCCCCAGCATTTT. Translated: CASSSGERQPQHF.